The clone carrying this T cell receptor (beta chain) was counted a few times. This CDR3 is also generated by other DNA sequences in the sample. Authors' processing steps: Reference gene primers were amplified, and this amplification served to estimate nucleated cell counts. The method was immunoSEQ multiplex PCR; TCRdb's version includes in-frame clones alone and lacks a portion of them. That table furnishes V, J and clone size, whereas the DNA furnished D and trimming. The sample yields about 300,000 clones, around nine tenths seen once. Participants were aged 18 to 89 years from some 24 US areas. This record belongs to a study of blood T cell repertoires in COVID-19. Study as a whole: Sources were T cells, B-cell-depleted T cells, or PBMCs; the material itself was cDNA or gDNA.

The CDR3 loop spans 11 amino acids. Per germline, CDR1 GTSNPN and CDR2 SVGIG (reference sequence). Trimming removed 2 bases at V and 4 bases at J, with 5 bases between. The V and J genes are TRBV30 and TRBJ1-2; D call uncertain. The receptor was isolated from a woman aged 30 to 39 who had recovered from COVID-19. Sequenced material: PBMCs or T cells enriched from blood (not recorded which). The CDR3: CAWSPGYGYTF. Here the CDR3 DNA reads TGTGCCTGGAGTCCCGGCTATGGCTACACCTTC.